This is a list of T cell receptor beta chains from one sample in a study of T cell responses to AZD1222 COVID-19 vaccine. Method: immunoSEQ multiplex PCR; TCRdb's copy keeps in-frame clones and lacks some. Of 120,000 to 150,000 clones in the sample, approximately 88% were seen once. The specimen comprised peripheral blood, sampled on day 0 of AZD1222 vaccination. The receptors were gathered from an adult in good health. Each CDR3 is given with its conserved first and last residue. A D gene is named only where the DNA matches it firmly. Rows give clone size only sometimes, using once, few, many, or a class for an expanded clone.

-	TRBV25-1	TRBJ1-5	-	TGTGCCAGCAGTGGGCATACCTTTCAGCCCCAGCATTTT	CASSGHTFQPQHF
-	TRBV5-1	TRBJ2-7	TRBD1	TGCGCCAGCAGCTTGGGGACAGGGACCTACGAGCAGTACTTC	CASSLGTGTYEQYF
few	TRBV7-9	TRBJ2-1	-	TGTGCCAGCAGCTCGGTTGGGGGACACCACAATGAGCAGTTCTTC	CASSSVGGHHNEQFF
-	TRBV7-2	TRBJ1-5	-	TGTGCCAGCAGCTTAGCGCCGGGGACCGCAGATTATAGCAATCAGCCCCAGCATTTT	CASSLAPGTADYSNQPQHF
-	TRBV11-2	TRBJ2-3	-	TGTGCCAGCAGCCAACGGAGGGGGGGTCGGAACGTGCAGTATTTT	CASSQRRGGRNVQYF
few	TRBV24-1	TRBJ2-5	TRBD2	TGTGCCACCAGTCCCCGGACTAGCGGGAGGGCTGGGGAGACCCAGTACTTC	CATSPRTSGRAGETQYF
few	TRBV6-5	TRBJ2-3	-	TGTGCCAGCAGTTACACTAGCCCTCCAGATACGCAGTATTTT	CASSYTSPPDTQYF
few	TRBV6-5	TRBJ1-2	TRBD1	TGTGCCAGCCAGGGACAGGGGTTAACTAACTATGGCTACACCTTC	CASQGQGLTNYGYTF
-	TRBV18	TRBJ1-3	-	TGTGCCAGCTCTCCTCTGTCAGGGTATGGAAACACCATATATTTT	CASSPLSGYGNTIYF
-	TRBV6-5	TRBJ2-7	-	TGTGCCAGCAGTAAGACCCAGAACTCCTACGAGCAGTACTTC	CASSKTQNSYEQYF
-	TRBV6-5	TRBJ2-3	-	TGTGCCAGCAGGGATGGGACATCTCGCACAGATACGCAGTATTTT	CASRDGTSRTDTQYF
-	TRBV7-3	TRBJ2-2	TRBD2	TGTGCCAGCAGCTTAGGTCTGACTAGCACCAACACCGGGGAGCTGTTTTTT	CASSLGLTSTNTGELFF
-	TRBV27	TRBJ2-3	-	TGTGCCAGCAGTTCCCCCCTCACAGATACGCAGTATTTT	CASSSPLTDTQYF
-	TRBV7-3	TRBJ2-1	-	TGTGCCAGCAGCTTAAGGGGGGGCGCGACCCGGAAAGAGCAGTTCTTC	CASSLRGGATRKEQFF
-	TRBV27	TRBJ2-5	TRBD1	TGTGCCAGCAGTGGGCGACAGGGGGAGACCCAGTACTTC	CASSGRQGETQYF
-	TRBV28	TRBJ2-1	-	TGTGCCAGCAGTTTTTCCCGGGGCTTCAATGAGCAGTTCTTC	CASSFSRGFNEQFF
-	TRBV27	TRBJ1-2	-	TGTGCCAGCAGTTTTACGAGAGGCTATGGCTACACCTTC	CASSFTRGYGYTF
-	TRBV5-1	TRBJ1-1	-	TGCGCCAGCAAGTATCAGGTGAACACTGAAGCTTTCTTT	CASKYQVNTEAFF
-	TRBV9	TRBJ1-6	-	TGTGCCAGCAGCGTAGGGGCAGCATATAATTCACCCCTCCACTTT	CASSVGAAYNSPLHF
-	TRBV7-9	TRBJ1-1	-	TGTGCCAGCAGCTTGAACAGGGCAGCTTTCTTT	CASSLNRAAFF
-	TRBV11-3	TRBJ2-2	TRBD2	TGTGCCAGCAGCTCCGGGACTAGCGGGATAGGGGAGCTGTTTTTT	CASSSGTSGIGELFF
-	TRBV5-6	TRBJ1-2	-	TGTGCCAGCAGCTTGAGAGGGGACTACTATGGCTACACCTTC	CASSLRGDYYGYTF
-	TRBV19	TRBJ1-5	-	TGTGCCAGTAGCCAAGGAGGGGAAACCAATCAGCCCCAGCATTTT	CASSQGGETNQPQHF